The present T cell receptor beta chain was sequenced within a study of CD8 T cells in ankylosing spondylitis. Study findings and constraints: Reported data indicate significant enrichment of disease-linked clones within matched ankylosing spondylitis synovial fluid. The disease-linked clones had a CD8+ phenotype and low blood frequencies. Before this, some motif variants had been reported in reactive arthritis synovial fluid and blood.

The CDR3 loop spans 12 amino acids. Per germline, CDR1 MNHEY and CDR2 SVGAGI. The V end lost 4 bases, the J end lost 9 bases, and 10 bases lay between the germline ends. The TCR beta libraries were generated through quantitative 5'-RACE incorporating molecular barcodes. TCRdb reprocessed the 5' RACE reads with MiXCR, giving one entry per CDR3 protein. This table holds under 300,000 distinct CDR3 sequences, roughly 10% found once. This clonotype was detected many times. Its antigen is as yet unknown. Sample: blood, either unsorted or a sorted T cell fraction (not recorded which). This clonotype originated in a male donor with ankylosing spondylitis or in good health (not recorded which). The rearrangement links TRBV6-5 to TRBJ2-1; D is perhaps TRBD2 (7 bases). The DNA of the CDR3 is TGTGCCAGCAGTTGGGGAGGGGGTGAGCAGTTCTTC. The encoded protein is CASSWGGGEQFF.